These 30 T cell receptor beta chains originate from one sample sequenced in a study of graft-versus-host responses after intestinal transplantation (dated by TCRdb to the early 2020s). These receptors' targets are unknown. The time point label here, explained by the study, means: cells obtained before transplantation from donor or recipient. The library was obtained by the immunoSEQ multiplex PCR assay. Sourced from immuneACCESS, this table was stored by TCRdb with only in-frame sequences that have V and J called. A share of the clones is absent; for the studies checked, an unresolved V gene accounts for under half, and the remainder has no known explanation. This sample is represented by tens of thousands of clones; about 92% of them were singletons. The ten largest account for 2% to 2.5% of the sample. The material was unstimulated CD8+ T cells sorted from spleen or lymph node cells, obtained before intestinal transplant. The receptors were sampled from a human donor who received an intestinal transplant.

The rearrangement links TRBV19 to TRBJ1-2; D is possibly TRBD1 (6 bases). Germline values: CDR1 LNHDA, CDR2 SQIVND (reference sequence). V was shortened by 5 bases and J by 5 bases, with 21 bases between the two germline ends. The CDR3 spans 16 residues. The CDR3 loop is CASSLSPSRDMYGYTF. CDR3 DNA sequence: TGTGCCAGTAGTCTCTCACCGTCCCGGGACATGTATGGCTACACCTTC.

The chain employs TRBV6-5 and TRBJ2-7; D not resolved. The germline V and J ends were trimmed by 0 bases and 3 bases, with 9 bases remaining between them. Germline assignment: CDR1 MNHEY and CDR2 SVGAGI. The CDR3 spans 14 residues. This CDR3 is CASSYSSTHYEQYF. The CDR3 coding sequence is TGTGCCAGCAGTTACTCGAGCACCCACTACGAGCAGTACTTC.

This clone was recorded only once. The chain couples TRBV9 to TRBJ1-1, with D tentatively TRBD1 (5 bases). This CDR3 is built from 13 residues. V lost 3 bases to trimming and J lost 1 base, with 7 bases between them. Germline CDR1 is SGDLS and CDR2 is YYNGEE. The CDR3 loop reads CASSDDRNTEAFF. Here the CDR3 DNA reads TGTGCCAGCAGCGACGACAGGAACACTGAAGCTTTCTTT. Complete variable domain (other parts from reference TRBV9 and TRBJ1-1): DSGVTQTPKHLITATGQRVTLRCSPRSGDLSVYWYQQSLDQGLQFLIQYYNGEERAKGNILERFSAQQFPDLHSELNLSSLELGDSALYFCASSDDRNTEAFFGQGTRLTVV.

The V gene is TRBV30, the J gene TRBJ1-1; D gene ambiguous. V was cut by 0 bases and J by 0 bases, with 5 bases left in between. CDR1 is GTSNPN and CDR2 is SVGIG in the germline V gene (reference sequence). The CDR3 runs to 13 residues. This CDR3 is CAWSVGLNTEAFF. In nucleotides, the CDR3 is TGTGCCTGGAGTGTTGGGCTGAACACTGAAGCTTTCTTT.

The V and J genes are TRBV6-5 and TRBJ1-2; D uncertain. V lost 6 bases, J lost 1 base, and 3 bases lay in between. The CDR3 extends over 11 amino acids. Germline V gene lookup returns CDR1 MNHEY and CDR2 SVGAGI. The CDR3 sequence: CASSINYGYTF. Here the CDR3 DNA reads TGTGCCAGCAGCATTAACTATGGCTACACCTTC.

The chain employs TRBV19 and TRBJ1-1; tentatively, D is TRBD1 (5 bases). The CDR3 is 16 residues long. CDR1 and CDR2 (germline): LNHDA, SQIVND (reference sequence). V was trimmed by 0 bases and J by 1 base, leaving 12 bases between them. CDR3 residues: CASSIDLWRGNTEAFF. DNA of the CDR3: TGTGCCAGTAGTATAGATCTTTGGAGGGGGAACACTGAAGCTTTCTTT.

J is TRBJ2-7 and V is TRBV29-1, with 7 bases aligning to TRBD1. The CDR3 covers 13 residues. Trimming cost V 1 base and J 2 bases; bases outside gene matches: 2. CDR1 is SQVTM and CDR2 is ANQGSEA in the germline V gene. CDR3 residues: CSVEGDRAYEQYF. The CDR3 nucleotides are TGCAGCGTTGAAGGCGACAGGGCCTACGAGCAGTACTTC.

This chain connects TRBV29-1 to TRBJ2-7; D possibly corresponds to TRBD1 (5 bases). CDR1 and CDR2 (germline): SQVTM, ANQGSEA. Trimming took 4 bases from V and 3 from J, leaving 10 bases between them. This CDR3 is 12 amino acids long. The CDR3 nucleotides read TGCAGCGTTGGGGGCACCGGCTACGAGCAGTACTTC. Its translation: CSVGGTGYEQYF.

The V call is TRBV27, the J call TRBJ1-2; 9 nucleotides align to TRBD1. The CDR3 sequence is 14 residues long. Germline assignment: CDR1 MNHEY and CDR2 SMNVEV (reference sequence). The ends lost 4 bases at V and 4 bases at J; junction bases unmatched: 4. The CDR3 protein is CASSSKQGAYGYTF. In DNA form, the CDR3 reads TGTGCCAGCAGTTCTAAACAGGGGGCCTATGGCTACACCTTC.

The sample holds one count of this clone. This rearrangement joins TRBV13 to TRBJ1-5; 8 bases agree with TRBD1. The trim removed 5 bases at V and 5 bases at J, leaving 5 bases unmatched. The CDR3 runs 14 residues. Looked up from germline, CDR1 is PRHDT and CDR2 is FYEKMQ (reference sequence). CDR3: CASSRGTGHQPQHF. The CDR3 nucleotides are TGTGCCAGCAGCCGAGGGACAGGCCATCAGCCCCAGCATTTT.

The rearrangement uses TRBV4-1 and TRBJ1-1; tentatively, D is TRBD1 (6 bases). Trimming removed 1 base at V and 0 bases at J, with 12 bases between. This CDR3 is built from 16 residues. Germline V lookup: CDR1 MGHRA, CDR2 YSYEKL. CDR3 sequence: CASSQVEGGVNTEAFF. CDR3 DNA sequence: TGCGCCAGCAGCCAAGTGGAGGGGGGGGTGAACACTGAAGCTTTCTTT.

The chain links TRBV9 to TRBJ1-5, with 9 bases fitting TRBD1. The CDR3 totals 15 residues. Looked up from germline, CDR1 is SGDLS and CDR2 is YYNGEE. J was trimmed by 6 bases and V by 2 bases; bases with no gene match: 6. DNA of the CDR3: TGTGCCAGCAGCGTGAGGACAGGGGTGGGTCAGCCCCAGCATTTT. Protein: CASSVRTGVGQPQHF.

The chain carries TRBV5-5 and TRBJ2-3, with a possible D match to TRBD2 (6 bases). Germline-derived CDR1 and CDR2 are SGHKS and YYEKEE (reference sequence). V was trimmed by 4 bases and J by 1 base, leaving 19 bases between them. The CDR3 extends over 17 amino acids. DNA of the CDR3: TGTGCCAGCAGCCCTTGGGCAGGGACTTTGGGCACAGATACGCAGTATTTT. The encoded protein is CASSPWAGTLGTDTQYF.

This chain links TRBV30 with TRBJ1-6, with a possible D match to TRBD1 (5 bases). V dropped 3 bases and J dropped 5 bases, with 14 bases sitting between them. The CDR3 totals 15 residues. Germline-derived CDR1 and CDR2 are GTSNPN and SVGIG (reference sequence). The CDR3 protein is CAWSPGGVHNSPLHF. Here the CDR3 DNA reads TGTGCCTGGAGCCCGGGGGGGGTCCATAATTCACCCCTCCACTTT.

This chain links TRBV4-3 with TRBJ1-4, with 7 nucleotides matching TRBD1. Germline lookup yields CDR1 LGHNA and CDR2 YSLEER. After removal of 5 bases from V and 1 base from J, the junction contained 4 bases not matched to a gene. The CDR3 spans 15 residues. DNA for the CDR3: TGCGCCAGCAGCGACAGGGATCGAACTAATGAAAAACTGTTTTTT. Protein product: CASSDRDRTNEKLFF.

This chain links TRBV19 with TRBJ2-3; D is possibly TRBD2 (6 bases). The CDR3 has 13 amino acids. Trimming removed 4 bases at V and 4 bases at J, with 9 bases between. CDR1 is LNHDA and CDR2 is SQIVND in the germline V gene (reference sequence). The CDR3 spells CASSNGGADTQYF. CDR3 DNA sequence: TGTGCCAGTAGTAATGGAGGGGCAGATACGCAGTATTTT.

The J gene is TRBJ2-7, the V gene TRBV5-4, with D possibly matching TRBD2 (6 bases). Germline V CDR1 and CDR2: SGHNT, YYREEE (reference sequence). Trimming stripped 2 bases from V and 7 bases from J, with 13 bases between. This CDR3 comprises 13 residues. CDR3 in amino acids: CASSFSGGVEQYF. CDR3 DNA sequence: TGTGCCAGCAGCTTTTCCGGGGGAGTGGAGCAGTACTTC.

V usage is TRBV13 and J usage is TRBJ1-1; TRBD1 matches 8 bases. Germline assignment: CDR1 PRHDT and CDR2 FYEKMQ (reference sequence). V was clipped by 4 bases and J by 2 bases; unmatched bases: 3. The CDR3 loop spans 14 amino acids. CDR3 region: CASSWTGLNTEAFF. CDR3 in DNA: TGTGCCAGCAGCTGGACAGGGCTAAACACTGAAGCTTTCTTT.

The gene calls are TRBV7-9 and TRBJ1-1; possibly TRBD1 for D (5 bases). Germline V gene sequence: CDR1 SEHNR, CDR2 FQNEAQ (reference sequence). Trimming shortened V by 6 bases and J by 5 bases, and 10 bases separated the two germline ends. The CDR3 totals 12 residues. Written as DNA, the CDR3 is TGTGCCAGCAGAACAGGCTTTACTGAAGCTTTCTTT. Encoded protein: CASRTGFTEAFF.

The CDR3: CASSPRSGAHTDTQYF. For the CDR3, the DNA is TGTGCCAGCAGCCCCCGTAGCGGGGCGCACACAGATACGCAGTATTTT. This chain connects TRBV7-9 to TRBJ2-3; 8 bases align to TRBD2. The germline CDR1 and CDR2 sequences are SEHNR and FQNEAQ (reference sequence). This CDR3 has 16 amino acids. V lost 5 bases, J lost 2 bases, and 9 bases stayed unmatched.

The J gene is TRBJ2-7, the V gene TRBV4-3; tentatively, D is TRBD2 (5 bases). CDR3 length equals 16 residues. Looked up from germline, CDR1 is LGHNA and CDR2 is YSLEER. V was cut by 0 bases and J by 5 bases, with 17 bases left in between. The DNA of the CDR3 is TGCGCCAGCAGCCAAGATGGAGCAGTCTCCGGGAACGAGCAGTACTTC. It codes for CASSQDGAVSGNEQYF.

The DNA of the CDR3 is TGCGCCAGCAGCTTGGAGGGGCAGGGGTTTACCTACGAGCAGTACTTC. Translating gives CASSLEGQGFTYEQYF. The chain has TRBV5-1 and TRBJ2-7, with D perhaps TRBD1 (6 bases). Germline values: CDR1 SGHRS, CDR2 YFSETQ. Trimming removed 0 bases at V and 2 bases at J, with 15 bases between. The CDR3 is made up of 16 amino acids.

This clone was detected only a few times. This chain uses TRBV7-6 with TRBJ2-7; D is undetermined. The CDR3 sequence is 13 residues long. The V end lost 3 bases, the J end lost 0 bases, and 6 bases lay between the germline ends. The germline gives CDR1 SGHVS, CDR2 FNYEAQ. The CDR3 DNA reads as TGTGCCAGCAGCTTGCGGAACTCCTACGAGCAGTACTTC. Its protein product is CASSLRNSYEQYF. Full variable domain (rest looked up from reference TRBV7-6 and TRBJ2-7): GAGVSQSPRYKVTKRGQDVALRCDPISGHVSLYWYRQALGQGPEFLTYFNYEAQQDKSGLPNDRFSAERPEGSISTLTIQRTEQRDSAMYRCASSLRNSYEQYFGPGTRLTVT.

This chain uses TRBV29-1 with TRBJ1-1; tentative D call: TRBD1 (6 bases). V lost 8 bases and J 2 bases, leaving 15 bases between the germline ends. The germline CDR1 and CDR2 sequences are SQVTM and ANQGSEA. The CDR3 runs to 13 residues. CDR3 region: CSSRGGSNTEAFF. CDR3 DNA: TGCAGCTCGCGAGGGGGTTCCAACACTGAAGCTTTCTTT.

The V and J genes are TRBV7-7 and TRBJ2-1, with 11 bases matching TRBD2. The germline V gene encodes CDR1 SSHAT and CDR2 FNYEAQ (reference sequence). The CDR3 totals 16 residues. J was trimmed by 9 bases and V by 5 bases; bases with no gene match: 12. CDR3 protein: CASSQAGLAGGGEQFF. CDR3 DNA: TGTGCCAGCAGCCAAGCCGGGCTAGCGGGGGGCGGTGAGCAGTTCTTC.

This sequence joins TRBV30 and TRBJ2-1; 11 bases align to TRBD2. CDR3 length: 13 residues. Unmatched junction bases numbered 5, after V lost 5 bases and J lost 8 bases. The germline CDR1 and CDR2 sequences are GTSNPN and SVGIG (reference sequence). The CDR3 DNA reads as TGTGCCTGGGATAGCGGGGGGGCCGATGAGCAGTTCTTC. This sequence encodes CAWDSGGADEQFF.

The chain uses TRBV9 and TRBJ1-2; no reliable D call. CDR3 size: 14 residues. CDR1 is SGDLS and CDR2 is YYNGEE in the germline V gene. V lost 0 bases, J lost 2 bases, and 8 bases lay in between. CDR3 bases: TGTGCCAGCAGCGTAGACGACACGAACTATGGCTACACCTTC. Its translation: CASSVDDTNYGYTF. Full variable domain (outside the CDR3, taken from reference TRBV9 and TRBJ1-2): DSGVTQTPKHLITATGQRVTLRCSPRSGDLSVYWYQQSLDQGLQFLIQYYNGEERAKGNILERFSAQQFPDLHSELNLSSLELGDSALYFCASSVDDTNYGYTFGSGTRLTVV.

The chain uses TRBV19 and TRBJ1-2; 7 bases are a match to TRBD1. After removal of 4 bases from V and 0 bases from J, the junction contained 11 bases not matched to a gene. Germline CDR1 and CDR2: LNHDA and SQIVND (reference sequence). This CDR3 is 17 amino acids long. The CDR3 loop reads CASSTRDRNVANYGYTF. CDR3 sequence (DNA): TGTGCCAGTAGTACCCGGGACAGAAATGTCGCTAACTATGGCTACACCTTC.

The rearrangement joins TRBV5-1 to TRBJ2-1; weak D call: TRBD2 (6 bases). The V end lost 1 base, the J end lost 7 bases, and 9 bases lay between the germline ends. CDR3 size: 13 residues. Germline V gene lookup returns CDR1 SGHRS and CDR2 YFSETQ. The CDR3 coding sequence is TGCGCCAGCAGCTTGACTAGCCCGAATGAGCAGTTCTTC. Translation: CASSLTSPNEQFF.

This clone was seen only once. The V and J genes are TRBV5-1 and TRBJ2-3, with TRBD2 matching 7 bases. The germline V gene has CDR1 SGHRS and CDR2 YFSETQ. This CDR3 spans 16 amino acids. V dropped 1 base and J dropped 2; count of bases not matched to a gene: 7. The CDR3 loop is CASSLQRGGFTDTQYF. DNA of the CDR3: TGCGCCAGCAGCTTGCAGAGGGGAGGGTTCACAGATACGCAGTATTTT.